This TCR beta chain is drawn from a study of graft-versus-host responses after intestinal transplantation. Assay: immunoSEQ multiplex PCR; the TCRdb copy retains only in-frame clones and omits some. The sample holds approximately 110,000 clones, just under 95% seen once. There are 18 residues in the CDR3. As concerns this clone: Its matching antigen is unknown.

This receptor was taken from a human donor who was the organ donor for an intestinal transplant. Sample: unstimulated CD8+ T cells sorted from spleen or lymph node cells, taken before transplant. The chain uses TRBV21-1 and TRBJ2-5; the D call of TRBD1 is as the table states it, not checked on the DNA. TRBV21-1 is deemed a pseudogene. CDR3: CASSLYWDRWVQDETQYF. The CDR3 region has the DNA TGTGCCAGCTCCTTATATTGGGACAGGTGGGTCCAGGATGAGACCCAGTACTTC.